A selection of T cell receptor beta chains follows, all from one sample in a study of identical twins. TCRdb re-analysed the 5' RACE reads in MiXCR, keeping a single row per CDR3 protein. The sample shows some 630,000 distinct CDR3 sequences, around 7.4% of them seen only once. Another study also made use of these data, one on yellow fever vaccine responses in identical twins.

The sample was PBMCs. All receptors come from a woman younger than 30 in good health. The conserved cysteine and the conserved F or W are not part of the CDR3 here. Some rows have no size entry. The others give once, few or many, or a class for an expanded clone.

cdr3_aa	clone_size	v_call	j_call
ATSDRQGRADTQY	NA	TRBV24-1	TRBJ2-3
ASSYHGTASNYGYT	many	TRBV9	TRBJ1-2
ASRLWAERTDTQY	NA	TRBV28	TRBJ2-3
ASSVGYFVGASSGELF	NA	TRBV9	TRBJ2-2
SARKGLAGESQETQY	many	TRBV20-1	TRBJ2-5
ASSPLRGGSTDTQY	many	TRBV18	TRBJ2-3
ASSTGTGLTYEQY	many	TRBV5-5	TRBJ2-7
ASSSASGGPNEQF	NA	TRBV12-3/TRBV12-4	TRBJ2-1
SASHRQGTPEQY	few	TRBV20-1	TRBJ2-7
ASSQDLRGTPYEQY	NA	TRBV4-2	TRBJ2-7
ASSVNLYLGSPLH	NA	TRBV6-1	TRBJ1-6